This T cell receptor (beta chain) was sequenced for a study of blood T cell repertoires in COVID-19. As for the study in general: Sites in the United States, Italy and Spain provided acute and convalescent COVID-19 samples. PBMCs, B-cell-depleted T cells, or T cells provided the cDNA or gDNA that made up the material.

The V gene's germline CDR1 is SGDLS and CDR2 YYNGEE. The V and J ends lost 0 bases and 7 bases respectively, with 13 bases between them. CDR3 length equals 14 residues. In the study's own analysis: Using reference gene primer amplification, nucleated cell counts were estimated. Measured with immunoSEQ multiplex PCR; TCRdb has only the in-frame clones, and not every one. That table furnishes V, J and clone size, whereas the DNA furnished D and trimming. This table has more than 200,000 clones, approximately 86% appearing once. Sequencing was performed on peripheral blood. This chain connects TRBV9 to TRBJ1-2; D possibly corresponds to TRBD1 (5 bases). This receptor was identified in a man between 25 and 39 years old with active or convalescent COVID-19. CDR3 in amino acids: CASSVGDSLGGYTF. The DNA for the CDR3 is TGTGCCAGCAGCGTAGGAGACAGTTTAGGTGGCTACACCTTC.